The 23 T cell receptor beta chains reported below all come from one sample, sequenced in a study of T cells after yellow fever vaccination (dated by TCRdb to about 2019). The treatment or condition label here, explained by the study, means: live attenuated yellow fever vaccine strain. Preparation of the library involved 5' RACE. For sequencing, an Illumina HiSeq 2500 was employed. The public reads were run again by TCRdb, first through fastp at Q25 and then through MiXCR, and only productive beta chains were kept. Every distinct CDR3 protein forms one entry, paired with its most common genes and DNA. The sample contains hundreds of thousands of distinct CDR3 sequences, around 10% of them found a single time. More than 15% of the sample rests with the top ten. This specimen was PBMCs, taken on the day of the first yellow fever vaccination. The receptors were sampled from a man aged 18 to 29 who received the YFV17D yellow fever vaccine.

This clonotype occurred a few times. The chain couples TRBV6-1 to TRBJ1-2, with D possibly matching TRBD1 (5 bases). This CDR3 comprises 14 residues. Deletions cut 1 base from V and 4 bases from J, with 10 bases between. Germline CDR1 MNHNS, CDR2 SASEGT. This chain's CDR3 is CASSEEQEGYGYTF. CDR3 DNA sequence: TGTGCCAGCAGTGAAGAACAGGAAGGCTATGGCTACACCTTC.

This clonotype was found a few times. This CDR3 is CASSKTTNTDTQYF. For the CDR3, the DNA is TGTGCCAGCAGCAAGACGACCAACACAGATACGCAGTATTTT. The chain carries TRBV7-9 and TRBJ2-3; D call uncertain. Per the germline V gene, CDR1 is SEHNR and CDR2 is FQNEAQ (reference sequence). The CDR3 extends over 14 amino acids. Trimming took 5 bases from V and 2 from J, leaving 11 bases between them.

The chain joins TRBV7-6 to TRBJ2-5; 8 bases align to TRBD2. V lost 5 bases, J lost 6 bases, and 14 bases stayed unmatched. This CDR3 comprises 16 residues. The germline gives CDR1 SGHVS, CDR2 FNYEAQ. In nucleotides, the CDR3 is TGTGCCAGCAGCCCGGCGGCTAGCGGGTACGGGCAGACCCAGTACTTC. Protein sequence: CASSPAASGYGQTQYF.

The V and J genes are TRBV7-2 and TRBJ1-5; TRBD1 might be the D (5 bases). Germline V gene sequence: CDR1 SGHTA, CDR2 FQGNSA. V gave up 6 bases and J gave up 9 bases, with 18 bases separating them. This CDR3 contains 14 residues. This CDR3 is CASRDRDGLWPQHF. CDR3 sequence (DNA): TGTGCCAGCAGGGACCGGGACGGACTATGGCCCCAGCATTTT.

This clonotype was seen only a few times. The V and J genes are TRBV28 and TRBJ1-2; D is ambiguous. The germline gives CDR1 MDHEN, CDR2 SYDVKM. V gave up 2 bases and J gave up 13 bases, with 17 bases separating them. This CDR3 region has 13 residues. The CDR3 DNA reads TGTGCCAGCAGTTTAGGGCGACAAGGGTCGGGCACCTTC. Protein: CASSLGRQGSGTF.

This clonotype has just a few counts. The V call is TRBV27, the J call TRBJ2-5, with 7 bases identical to TRBD1. The CDR3 covers 15 residues. Germline V CDR1 and CDR2: MNHEY, SMNVEV (reference sequence). V was pared by 5 bases and J by 7 bases, with 13 bases of the junction left unmatched. CDR3 sequence: CASSPRQGEWGTQYF. The CDR3 region has the DNA TGTGCCAGCAGTCCCCGACAGGGAGAATGGGGGACCCAGTACTTC.

The CDR3 reads CASSEEASRTPRVQYV. CDR3 DNA sequence: TGTGCCAGCAGTGAAGAGGCTAGCAGAACACCGAGGGTGCAGTACGTC. V is TRBV6-1 and J is TRBJ2-7, with D perhaps TRBD2 (5 bases). Germline V lookup: CDR1 MNHNS, CDR2 SASEGT. Trimming took 1 base from V and 9 from J, leaving 22 bases between them. The CDR3 loop spans 16 amino acids.

This clonotype was seen many times. V and J are TRBV5-1 and TRBJ2-1; D unresolved. Germline V gene sequence: CDR1 SGHRS, CDR2 YFSETQ. The V gene lost 3 bases and the J gene lost 4 bases, with 8 bases spanning the gap. The CDR3 has 13 amino acids. CDR3 amino acids: CASSSTYYNEQFF. In nucleotides, the CDR3 is TGCGCCAGCAGCTCGACTTATTACAATGAGCAGTTCTTC.

The J gene is TRBJ1-2, the V gene TRBV10-3; D is uncertain. V was cut by 2 bases and J by 4 bases, with 8 bases left in between. CDR1 is ENHRY and CDR2 is SYGVKD in the germline V gene. The CDR3 runs to 13 residues. This CDR3 reads CAISEETTYGYTF. CDR3 nucleotides: TGTGCCATCAGTGAGGAGACAACCTATGGCTACACCTTC.

The chain is built from TRBV9 and TRBJ2-2, with 8 bases identical to TRBD2. The CDR3 extends over 16 amino acids. Trimming at V came to 3 bases and at J to 5 bases, leaving 9 bases not matched to a gene. Germline-derived CDR1 and CDR2 are SGDLS and YYNGEE. CDR3 nucleotide sequence: TGTGCCAGCAGCGCTATGCGGGGGGAGGTTACCGGGGAGCTGTTTTTT. Translating it yields CASSAMRGEVTGELFF.

The chain recombines TRBV12-3 or TRBV12-4 with TRBJ2-2; TRBD2 matches at 8 bases. V was pared by 2 bases and J by 4 bases, with 6 bases of the junction left unmatched. The CDR3 is 16 residues long. The CDR3 reads CASSLSGGRFTGELFF. In DNA form, the CDR3 reads TGTGCCAGCAGTTTAAGCGGGGGCCGGTTCACCGGGGAGCTGTTTTTT.

This clonotype turned up a few times. The chain employs TRBV5-1 and TRBJ2-1; D ambiguous. Trimming shortened V by 0 bases and J by 7 bases, and 8 bases separated the two germline ends. The germline V gene has CDR1 SGHRS and CDR2 YFSETQ. The CDR3 length is 13 residues. CDR3 in DNA: TGCGCCAGCAGCTTGGGTCTAGAGAATGAGCAGTTCTTC. This translates into CASSLGLENEQFF.

The chain's CDR3 is CASSFPGGEETQYF. Here the CDR3 DNA reads TGTGCCAGCAGTTTCCCGGGGGGGGAAGAGACCCAGTACTTC. V gene TRBV6-5 combines with J gene TRBJ2-5; 8 bases are a match to TRBD2. V lost 4 bases, J lost 3 bases, and 4 bases stayed unmatched. Germline lookup yields CDR1 MNHEY and CDR2 SVGAGI. The CDR3 has 14 amino acids.

The rearrangement uses TRBV4-3 and TRBJ2-5; a weak D match, TRBD2 (5 bases). There are 16 residues in the CDR3. CDR1 LGHNA and CDR2 YSLEER come from the germline V gene. The V end lost 4 bases, the J end lost 4 bases, and 19 bases lay between the germline ends. DNA of the CDR3: TGCGCCAGCAGCCGCGGACTTAGCCTCAACGGAGAGACCCAGTACTTC. This encodes CASSRGLSLNGETQYF.

This clonotype was detected once. This chain links TRBV6-5 with TRBJ2-1; TRBD1 agrees at 9 bases. Unmatched junction bases numbered 5, after V lost 4 bases and J lost 7 bases. The CDR3 length is 14 residues. Per the germline V gene, CDR1 is MNHEY and CDR2 is SVGAGI. The CDR3 nucleotides are TGTGCCAGCAGTTCCCGGGACAGGGTTAATGAGCAGTTCTTC. Translated: CASSSRDRVNEQFF.

Remarks on this clonotype: A read error may account for a junction end that differs from germline. This chain uses TRBV7-9 with TRBJ2-1, with unresolved D. The germline CDR1 and CDR2 sequences are SEHNR and FQNEAQ (reference sequence). The CDR3 is 14 residues long. This CDR3 reads CASSIAGLDNEQFF. The CDR3 DNA reads TGTGCCAGCAGCATAGCCGGCCTAGACAATGAGCAGTTCTTC.

This clonotype was counted many times. Compared with germline, one end of the junction differs, possibly owing to a read error. The chain recombines TRBV7-9 with TRBJ2-5, with TRBD1 as a possible D gene (6 bases). Germline V lookup: CDR1 SEHNR, CDR2 FQNEAQ (reference sequence). This CDR3 region has 13 residues. The CDR3 DNA sequence: TGCGCCAGCAGCTTGGAAGGGGGTGAGACCCAGTACTTC. Protein product: CASSLEGGETQYF.

The chain has TRBV11-2 and TRBJ2-5; 9 nucleotides line up with TRBD2. CDR3 length: 13 residues. The trim removed 6 bases at V and 5 bases at J, leaving 4 bases unmatched. The germline CDR1 and CDR2 sequences are SGHAT and FQNNGV. CDR3 protein: CASSRSGGETQYF. CDR3 sequence (DNA): TGTGCCAGCAGTCGAAGCGGGGGGGAGACCCAGTACTTC.

This clonotype showed up just a few times. The chain combines TRBV20-1 with TRBJ2-5; D possibly uses TRBD1 or TRBD2 (5 bases each). CDR1 DFQATT and CDR2 SNEGSKA come from the germline V gene (reference sequence). Trimming pared 8 bases from V and 2 bases from J, leaving 9 bases between. This CDR3 is 11 amino acids long. In DNA, the CDR3 is TGCAGTATGGGACGGCAAGAGACCCAGTACTTC. Translating gives CSMGRQETQYF.

This clonotype was picked up many times. The CDR3 DNA reads as TGCGCCAGCAGCCAAGGGAGTAGACCCCAATCACCCCTCCACTTT. Amino acids: CASSQGSRPQSPLHF. The rearrangement joins TRBV4-1 to TRBJ1-6; unclear D gene. In germline, CDR1 is MGHRA, CDR2 YSYEKL. Deletions cut 1 base from V and 10 bases from J, with 14 bases between. The CDR3 consists of 15 residues.

This clonotype has a handful of counts. The rearrangement uses TRBV20-1 and TRBJ2-4; tentatively, D is TRBD1 (6 bases). Trimming took off 1 base at V and 3 bases at J, with 13 bases between the two ends. This CDR3 is 15 amino acids long. The germline V gene has CDR1 DFQATT and CDR2 SNEGSKA (reference sequence). Here the CDR3 DNA reads TGCAGTGCTAGAGGGGCACAGGGATACAAAAACATTCAGTACTTC. It translates to CSARGAQGYKNIQYF.

The rearrangement links TRBV6-1 to TRBJ1-1; no clear D. The CDR3 runs to 14 residues. Between the trimmed V and J ends, which lost 5 bases and 1 base, there was a span of 11 bases. Germline CDR1 MNHNS, CDR2 SASEGT. CDR3 DNA: TGTGCCAGCAGTCGAGGGATGAAGAACACTGAAGCTTTCTTT. Protein: CASSRGMKNTEAFF.

The chain uses TRBV9 and TRBJ1-1; D might be TRBD1 (5 bases). Looked up from germline, CDR1 is SGDLS and CDR2 is YYNGEE. The germline V and J ends were trimmed by 4 bases and 1 base, with 14 bases remaining between them. The CDR3 is 15 residues long. CDR3 coding DNA: TGTGCCAGCAGCCCCCGACATGGGGGGAACACTGAAGCTTTCTTT. It codes for CASSPRHGGNTEAFF.